This TCR beta chain comes out of a study of T cell changes during pregnancy in multiple sclerosis. The table came from immunoSEQ multiplex PCR; TCRdb's copy has only in-frame clones and leaves some out. This table holds 40,000 or so clones, 85% to 95% found once. This CDR3 has 15 residues. The V and J ends lost 5 bases and 6 bases respectively, with 19 bases between them. Germline V gene data show CDR1 as SEHNR and CDR2 as FQNEAQ (reference sequence). The sequencing used CD4+ T cells from peripheral blood mononuclear cells, collected after pregnancy. The chain uses TRBV7-9 and TRBJ2-5; a possible D gene is TRBD1 (6 bases). This clonotype originated in a female donor in good health, enrolled as a control in a pregnancy study. The CDR3 protein is CASSPERGWWQTQYF. The CDR3 DNA is TGTGCCAGCAGCCCGGAAAGGGGGTGGTGGCAGACCCAGTACTTC.